These 27 T cell receptor beta chains were sequenced from one sample in a study of breast tumors, draining lymph nodes, adjacent tissues. Axillary draining lymph nodes of breast cancer patients supplied the node samples. TCRdb reprocessed the multiplex PCR reads with MiXCR, giving one entry per CDR3 protein. The table lists over 130,000 distinct CDR3 sequences, 30% to 35% of them singletons. Sequencing was performed on axillary lymph node tissue. The receptors originated from a female donor with breast cancer. Some clones in this sample may be carry-over from other donors' samples.

This clonotype turned up a few times. V gene TRBV18 combines with J gene TRBJ1-5, with TRBD1 as a possible D gene (6 bases). Trimming removed 5 bases from V and 3 bases from J, with 14 bases in between. Per germline, CDR1 KGHSH and CDR2 LQKENI. This CDR3 is 15 amino acids long. CDR3: CASSRGGGDNQPQHF. CDR3 sequence (DNA): TGTGCCAGCTCAAGGGGGGGAGGTGACAATCAGCCCCAGCATTTT.

Many counts were recorded for this clonotype. This may stem from a read error, because a much larger clone lies one nucleotide away. J is TRBJ2-3 and V is TRBV29-1, with 7 bases fitting TRBD2. The CDR3 length is 11 residues. The V segment lost 6 bases and the J segment 6 bases; nucleotides outside the gene matches: 3. The germline V gene has CDR1 SQVTM and CDR2 ANQGSEA. The CDR3 region is CSVGGWDTQYF. DNA of the CDR3: TGCAGCGTCGGGGGGTGGGATACGCAGTATTTT.

This clonotype was counted a single time. The V and J genes are TRBV7-2 and TRBJ2-3, with 11 nucleotides matching TRBD1. The CDR3 length is 15 residues. Germline assignment: CDR1 SGHTA and CDR2 FQGNSA. The V gene end was trimmed by 5 bases and the J gene end by 8 bases; junction bases not matched to a gene: 9. CDR3 amino acids: CASSQGQGARGTQYF. CDR3 in DNA: TGTGCCAGCAGCCAAGGACAGGGGGCGCGGGGTACGCAGTATTTT.

The sample holds many counts of this clonotype. The chain carries TRBV4-3 and TRBJ1-4; D uncertain. From germline, CDR1 is LGHNA and CDR2 YSLEER. The V end lost 0 bases, the J end lost 5 bases, and 13 bases lay between the germline ends. CDR3 length: 16 amino acids. Here the CDR3 reads CASSQDIGQINEKLFF. In nucleotides, the CDR3 is TGCGCCAGCAGCCAAGATATAGGGCAGATCAATGAAAAACTGTTTTTT.

The chain has TRBV2 and TRBJ2-5; D is unresolved. Germline-derived CDR1 and CDR2 are SNHLY and FYNNEI. The CDR3 spans 13 residues. The ends were cut back, 6 bases at V and 2 bases at J, with 10 bases in the middle. Here the CDR3 DNA reads TGTGCCAGCAGCTTAGGCCCACAAGAGACCCAGTACTTC. Its protein is CASSLGPQETQYF.

The chain links TRBV6-6 to TRBJ1-4, with TRBD1 matching 9 bases. CDR3 length equals 14 residues. V lost 6 bases to trimming and J lost 7 bases; unmatched junction nucleotides: 6. The germline V gene has CDR1 MNHNY and CDR2 SVGAGI (reference sequence). This CDR3 is CASSRSDRGEKLFF. In DNA, the CDR3 is TGTGCCAGCAGCCGATCGGACAGGGGTGAAAAACTGTTTTTT.

Regarding this clonotype: This may come from a read error, since a much larger clone is one base off. This CDR3 fails to terminate in the conserved phenylalanine or tryptophan, so it likely reflects a read error. In DNA form, the CDR3 reads TGCAGTGCTTGGACAGGGGGCCGAGGTAGCACAGATACGCAGTATTCT. Translation gives CSAWTGGRGSTDTQYS. This sequence joins TRBV20-1 and TRBJ2-3; 11 nucleotides agree with TRBD1. Germline V gives CDR1 DFQATT, CDR2 SNEGSKA (reference sequence). The CDR3 spans 16 residues. After removal of 5 bases from V and 0 bases from J, the junction contained 7 bases not matched to a gene.

This clonotype was counted ten times or more. V and J are TRBV13 and TRBJ2-5; 8 bases agree with TRBD1. The ends lost 5 bases at V and 3 bases at J; junction bases unmatched: 8. The CDR3 loop spans 15 amino acids. Germline V gives CDR1 PRHDT, CDR2 FYEKMQ (reference sequence). CDR3 sequence: CASSERQGWEETQYF. The CDR3 DNA follows: TGTGCCAGCAGCGAGCGACAGGGGTGGGAAGAGACCCAGTACTTC.

Ten or more counts support this clonotype. The chain has TRBV6-1 and TRBJ2-3; a weak D match, TRBD2 (7 bases). The CDR3 sequence is 14 residues long. Germline values: CDR1 MNHNS, CDR2 SASEGT. Trimming removed 1 base at V and 6 bases at J, with 11 bases between. The CDR3 bases are TGTGCCAGCAGTGAAGGGGGGGGCCTCGATACGCAGTATTTT. As protein: CASSEGGGLDTQYF.

This clonotype was recorded once. This may come from a read error, since a much larger clone is one base off. The gene calls are TRBV18 and TRBJ2-1; D not resolved. Germline lookup yields CDR1 KGHSH and CDR2 LQKENI. The CDR3 runs to 12 residues. CDR3 region: CASSSRFGERFF. CDR3 nucleotide sequence: TGTGCCAGCTCATCAAGATTCGGTGAGCGGTTCTTC.

This clonotype came up a few times. The genes are TRBV6-6 and TRBJ1-1; no definite D call. This CDR3 has 14 amino acids. Germline assignment: CDR1 MNHNY and CDR2 SVGAGI (reference sequence). V lost 2 bases and J 0 bases, leaving 7 bases between the germline ends. DNA for the CDR3: TGTGCCAGCAGTTACAGTAGAATGAACACTGAAGCTTTCTTT. It is translated as CASSYSRMNTEAFF.

The chain joins TRBV20-1 to TRBJ2-3; TRBD2 matches 7 bases. Germline lookup yields CDR1 DFQATT and CDR2 SNEGSKA (reference sequence). Trimming took 0 bases from V and 11 from J; bases not matched to a gene: 14. The CDR3 loop spans 15 amino acids. The CDR3 coding sequence is TGCAGTGCTAGAGATAAGCGGGGATCCTACAATGAGCAGTATTTT. Amino acids: CSARDKRGSYNEQYF.

This clonotype was detected many times. The chain links TRBV7-3 to TRBJ2-2, with 8 bases that match TRBD2. J lost 4 bases, V lost 5 bases, and 6 bases had no gene match. The germline CDR1 and CDR2 sequences are SGHTA and FQGTGA. The CDR3 spans 15 residues. The CDR3 DNA follows: TGTGCCAGCAGCCCCCGGAGCGGGGGCACCGGGGAGCTGTTTTTT. Amino acid sequence: CASSPRSGGTGELFF. The full variable domain, in which reference TRBV7-3 and TRBJ2-2 provide the parts outside the CDR3, is GAGVSQTPSNKVTEKGKYVELRCDPISGHTALYWYRQSLGQGPEFLIYFQGTGAADDSGLPNDRFFAVRPEGSVSTLKIQRTERGDSAVYLCASSPRSGGTGELFFGEGSRLTVL.

This clonotype was seen many times. This chain links TRBV19 with TRBJ2-1; 10 bases align to TRBD2. With 8 bases clipped from V and 2 bases from J, the junction kept 9 bases outside the gene matches. This CDR3 has 16 residues. The germline CDR1 and CDR2 sequences are LNHDA and SQIVND (reference sequence). The CDR3 nucleotides are TGTGCCAGTCATGGAAGAAGCGGGGGGGCCTACAATGAGCAGTTCTTC. Encoded protein: CASHGRSGGAYNEQFF.

This clonotype was counted at least ten times. The chain recombines TRBV20-1 with TRBJ1-6; D is unclear. The germline gives CDR1 DFQATT, CDR2 SNEGSKA (reference sequence). Trimming left V 6 bases short and J 0 bases short, with 6 bases between. The CDR3 spans 13 residues. The CDR3 coding sequence is TGCAGTGCGGGGAGCTCCTATAATTCACCCCTCCACTTT. This codes for CSAGSSYNSPLHF.

There are a few counts of this clonotype. This chain connects TRBV6-2 or TRBV6-3 to TRBJ2-1; D uncertain. CDR3 length: 13 residues. Trimming cost V 5 bases and J 2 bases, with 7 bases left between them. Germline V lookup: CDR1 MNHEY, CDR2 SVGEGT. The CDR3 sequence is CASSHATYNEQFF. The CDR3 nucleotides are TGTGCCAGCAGTCACGCGACCTACAATGAGCAGTTCTTC.

V and J are TRBV20-1 and TRBJ1-6; 9 bases fit TRBD1. Trimming cost V 3 bases and J 7 bases; bases outside gene matches: 7. The CDR3 loop spans 15 amino acids. CDR1 is DFQATT and CDR2 is SNEGSKA in the germline V gene (reference sequence). The CDR3 sequence: CSASRSGTGNSPLHF. Written as DNA, the CDR3 is TGCAGTGCTAGTAGATCCGGGACAGGGAATTCACCCCTCCACTTT.

The table lists this clonotype with many counts. The rearrangement links TRBV19 to TRBJ1-6; TRBD1 matches at 9 bases. The germline V gene encodes CDR1 LNHDA and CDR2 SQIVND (reference sequence). The CDR3 contains 15 residues. The junction had 7 bases not matched to a gene; V was cut back by 6 bases and J by 7 bases. CDR3 residues: CASRIDRGSNSPLHF. The CDR3 bases are TGTGCCAGTAGGATCGACAGGGGGTCGAATTCACCCCTCCACTTT. The variable domain in full, with the rest retrieved from reference TRBV19 and TRBJ1-6, is DGGITQSPKYLFRKEGQNVTLSCEQNLNHDAMYWYRQDPGQGLRLIYYSQIVNDFQKGDIAEGYSVSREKKESFPLTVTSAQKNPTAFYLCASRIDRGSNSPLHFGNGTRLTVT.

This clonotype was observed many times. This rearrangement joins TRBV2 to TRBJ2-7; 8 positions agree with TRBD2. After removal of 5 bases from V and 3 bases from J, the junction contained 9 bases not matched to a gene. The CDR3 has 15 amino acids. Germline-derived CDR1 and CDR2 are SNHLY and FYNNEI. CDR3 protein: CASSLPSGGYYEQYF. The CDR3 nucleotides are TGTGCCAGCAGTCTCCCCAGCGGGGGATACTACGAGCAGTACTTC. Filled out from reference TRBV2 and TRBJ2-7, the complete variable domain reads EPEVTQTPSHQVTQMGQEVILRCVPISNHLYFYWYRQILGQKVEFLVSFYNNEISEKSEIFDDQFSVERPDGSNFTLKIRSTKLEDSAMYFCASSLPSGGYYEQYFGPGTRLTVT.

At least ten counts were recorded for this clonotype. V and J are TRBV12-3 or TRBV12-4 and TRBJ2-5; 8 bases agree with TRBD1. This CDR3 has 17 amino acids. The V gene end was trimmed by 4 bases and the J gene end by 5 bases; junction bases not matched to a gene: 15. The CDR3 reads CASSSALGSGGGETQYF. The CDR3 nucleotides read TGTGCCAGCAGTTCAGCCCTGGGGTCAGGGGGCGGGGAGACCCAGTACTTC.

The table lists this clonotype with many counts. CDR3 sequence reads: CASSPRPPGQNSPLHF. The CDR3 nucleotides are TGTGCCAGCAGCCCCCGCCCCCCGGGACAGAATTCACCCCTCCACTTT. The chain combines TRBV11-1 with TRBJ1-6, with 7 bases matching TRBD1. Germline V lookup: CDR1 SGHAT, CDR2 FQDESV (reference sequence). CDR3 length equals 16 residues. J was trimmed by 7 bases and V by 5 bases; bases with no gene match: 11. Filled out from reference TRBV11-1 and TRBJ1-6, the complete variable domain reads EAEVAQSPRYKITEKSQAVAFWCDPISGHATLYWYRQILGQGPELLVQFQDESVVDDSQLPKDRFSAERLKGVDSTLKIQPAELGDSAMYLCASSPRPPGQNSPLHFGNGTRLTVT.

This chain links TRBV29-1 with TRBJ2-7, with 8 bases lining up with TRBD1. Germline trimming cut 6 bases from V and 5 bases from J; bases unmatched to any gene: 6. Germline CDR1 is SQVTM and CDR2 is ANQGSEA. The CDR3 consists of 12 residues. The CDR3, as DNA: TGCAGCGTGGGACAGGTAAGAGACGAGCAGTACTTC. This gives the protein CSVGQVRDEQYF.

A note on this clonotype: This likely comes from a read error, as the CDR3 has no conserved phenylalanine or tryptophan at its end. No DNA is shown, since the ends of the CDR3 on it are uncertain; the CDR3 is the one TCRdb lists. The J gene is TRBJ2-5, the V gene TRBV29-1; the table's D call TRBD2 went unverified against the DNA. The germline gives CDR1 SQVTM, CDR2 ANQGSEA. The CDR3 spans 13 amino acids, including both terminal residues. CDR3 region: CSPKPRSAGPRTS.

In this sample, this clonotype turned up many times. The chain is built from TRBV19 and TRBJ2-3; D remains ambiguous. Germline values: CDR1 LNHDA, CDR2 SQIVND (reference sequence). CDR3 size: 16 residues. Trimming took off 3 bases at V and 6 bases at J, with 19 bases between the two ends. CDR3 sequence reads: CASSILFYVPKDTQYF. The CDR3, as DNA: TGTGCCAGTAGTATTCTATTTTACGTTCCGAAGGATACGCAGTATTTT.

V and J are TRBV7-2 and TRBJ2-7; TRBD2 might be the D (6 bases). Germline loops: CDR1 SGHTA, CDR2 FQGNSA. CDR3 size: 22 residues. Trimming stripped 6 bases from V and 2 bases from J, with 38 bases between. CDR3 protein: CASSPLLGTEAFGTSKTYEQYF. The CDR3 bases are TGTGCCAGCAGTCCACTCCTAGGGACTGAAGCTTTCGGTACTAGCAAAACCTACGAGCAGTACTTC. Full variable domain (rest looked up from reference TRBV7-2 and TRBJ2-7): GAGVSQSPSNKVTEKGKDVELRCDPISGHTALYWYRQSLGQGLEFLIYFQGNSAPDKSGLPSDRFSAERTGGSVSTLTIQRTQQEDSAVYLCASSPLLGTEAFGTSKTYEQYFGPGTRLTVT.

This clonotype was seen repeatedly, ten times or more. V and J are TRBV7-6 and TRBJ2-1; 7 bases are shared with TRBD1. The CDR3 sequence is 14 residues long. Germline V gene lookup returns CDR1 SGHVS and CDR2 FNYEAQ. V was pared by 5 bases and J by 6 bases, with 7 bases of the junction left unmatched. The CDR3 here is CASSRPDRPNEQFF. The CDR3 nucleotides are TGTGCCAGCAGCCGCCCGGACAGGCCCAATGAGCAGTTCTTC.

The rearrangement joins TRBV2 to TRBJ2-7, with D possibly TRBD1 on 5 matching bases. The CDR3 covers 13 residues. The germline CDR1 and CDR2 sequences are SNHLY and FYNNEI. The CDR3 reads CVSRAGIDYEQYV. In nucleotides, the CDR3 is TGTGTCAGCAGGGCCGGCATAGACTACGAGCAGTACGTC.